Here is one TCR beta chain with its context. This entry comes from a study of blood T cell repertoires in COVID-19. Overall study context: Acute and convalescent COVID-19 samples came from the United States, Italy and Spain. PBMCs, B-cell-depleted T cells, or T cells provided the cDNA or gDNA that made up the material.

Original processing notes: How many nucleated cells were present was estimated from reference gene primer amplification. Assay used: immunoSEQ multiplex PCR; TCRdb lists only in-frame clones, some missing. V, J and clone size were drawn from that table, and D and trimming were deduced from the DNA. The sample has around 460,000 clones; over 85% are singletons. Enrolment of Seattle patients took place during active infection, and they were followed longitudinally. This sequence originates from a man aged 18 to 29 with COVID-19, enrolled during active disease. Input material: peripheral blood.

CDR3 nucleotides: TGTGCCAGCAGCACCCGGACTAGCGGGAGTCTACAGTATTTT. It is translated as CASSTRTSGSLQYF. The chain uses TRBV9 and TRBJ2-3; TRBD2 aligns across 13 bases. Germline CDR1 and CDR2: SGDLS and YYNGEE. The CDR3 runs 14 residues. J gave up 12 bases and V 4 bases, and 8 bases lay outside the gene matches.